This TCR beta chain was obtained from a study of shared clonotypes between healthy human individuals. Genomic DNA from each subset was divided evenly over several immunoSEQ plates. The DNA input per sorted-subset replicate PCR was about 0.2 ug, corresponding to around 30,000 T cell genomes. Repertoires were generated with immunoSEQ multiplex PCR, while TCRdb's copy carries only in-frame clones and drops some. The profile shows roughly 2,000,000 clones, 80% to 95% of them singletons. Worth noting for this clone: Its antigen is unknown.

Germline V gene data show CDR1 as SGHVS and CDR2 as FNYEAQ. V lost 2 bases and J lost 1, with 8 bases in between. The CDR3 extends over 14 amino acids. Study-wide results and limits: Naive CD4 clonotype sharing across several donors was 5% to 6%. The sampled material consisted only of blood, and tissue repertoires are likely to differ.

Only CD45RO-negative cells positively selected for CCR7 counted as naive CD8 cells, so terminally differentiated effector memory CD45RA+ cells were excluded. The chain links TRBV7-6 to TRBJ1-1; a possible D gene is TRBD1 (6 bases). The receptor was isolated from a man younger than 35 in good health. Some clones in this sample may be carry-over from other donors' samples. The sample consisted of naive CD8+ T cells from PBMCs. CDR3 amino acids: CASSLRGTNTEAFF. The CDR3 region has the DNA TGTGCCAGCAGCTTAAGGGGGACGAACACTGAAGCTTTCTTT.